This T cell receptor beta chain originates from a study of T cells in Graves' hyperthyroidism and ophthalmopathy. Germline CDR1 is MNHEY and CDR2 is SMNVEV (reference sequence). Losses at the gene ends were 5 bases for V and 6 bases for J; bases not matched to a gene: 8. The CDR3 is 15 amino acids. Study-level results: A model using 13 V-J features told ophthalmopathy apart from stable hyperthyroidism.

This clonotype showed up many times. Antigen specificity is unknown. Authors of the study amplified TCR beta CDR3 regions from RNA transcripts. Using the HTBI primer set, a first-round RT-PCR was run on the TCR CDR3. In TCRdb, the multiplex PCR reads were re-called with MiXCR into one record per CDR3 protein. In the table there are about 500,000 distinct CDR3 sequences, 16% of which are singletons. This clonotype originated in a woman in her twenties or thirties with Graves' ophthalmopathy. Input material: blood. This chain uses TRBV27 with TRBJ2-3; 10 bases are a match to TRBD2. DNA of the CDR3: TGTGCCAGCAGTACTAGCGGGGATATGCTCGATACGCAGTATTTT. The encoded protein is CASSTSGDMLDTQYF.